The 2 T cell receptor beta chains in this list originate from one sample, sequenced in a study of response to subunit inactivated influenza vaccine. TCRdb reprocessed the RT-PCR reads via MiXCR and lists one record per CDR3 protein. The sample records 530,000 or so distinct CDR3 sequences, 25% being singletons. The starting material was CD4+ T cells sorted from PBMCs, obtained around 5 days after vaccination. These receptors all stem from a man in his fifties or sixties who received an inactivated influenza vaccine.

The rearrangement links TRBV6-1 to TRBJ2-5; TRBD2 aligns across 9 bases. Trimming cost V 6 bases and J 2 bases; bases outside gene matches: 10. Looked up from germline, CDR1 is MNHNS and CDR2 is SASEGT. This CDR3 contains 16 residues. CDR3: CASSRPGTSTQETQYF. In DNA form, the CDR3 reads TGTGCCAGCAGCCGGCCCGGGACTAGCACTCAAGAGACCCAGTACTTC.

This clonotype was counted between two and nine times. The V gene is TRBV20-1, the J gene TRBJ1-1; TRBD1 might be the D (6 bases). The germline V gene encodes CDR1 DFQATT and CDR2 SNEGSKA (reference sequence). V lost 6 bases and J lost 4, with 18 bases in between. The length of the CDR3 is 14 residues. The CDR3 loop reads CSARKGGGGTEAFF. DNA of the CDR3: TGCAGTGCCCGAAAAGGGGGAGGGGGCACTGAAGCTTTCTTT.